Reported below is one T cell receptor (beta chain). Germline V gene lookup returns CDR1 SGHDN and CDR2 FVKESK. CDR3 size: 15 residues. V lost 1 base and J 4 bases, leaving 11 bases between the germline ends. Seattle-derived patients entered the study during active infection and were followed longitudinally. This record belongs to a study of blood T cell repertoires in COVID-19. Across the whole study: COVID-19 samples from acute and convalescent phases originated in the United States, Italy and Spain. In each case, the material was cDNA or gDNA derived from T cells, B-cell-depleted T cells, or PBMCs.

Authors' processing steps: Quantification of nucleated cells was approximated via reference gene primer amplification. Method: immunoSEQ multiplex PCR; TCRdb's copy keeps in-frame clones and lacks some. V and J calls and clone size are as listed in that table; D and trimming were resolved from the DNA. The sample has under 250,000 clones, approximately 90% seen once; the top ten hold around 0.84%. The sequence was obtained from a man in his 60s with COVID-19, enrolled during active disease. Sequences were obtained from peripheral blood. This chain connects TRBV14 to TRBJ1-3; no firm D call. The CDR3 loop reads CASSQVRGAGNTIYF. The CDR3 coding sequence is TGTGCCAGCAGCCAAGTCCGGGGTGCAGGAAACACCATATATTTT.